Sequencing of this T cell receptor (beta chain) was carried out in a study of naive and memory T cell subsets. The SP2 primer and nested alpha and beta constant region primers amplified ligated cDNA in four rounds. Alpha and beta constant region primers primed reverse transcription for blood and skin samples. From the 5' RACE reads, TCRdb called clonotypes with MiXCR, one entry per CDR3 protein. The sample includes tens of thousands of distinct CDR3 sequences, less than 10% of them seen just once. Study-wide results and limits: TCR transcript changes with activation or differentiation may affect this RNA method.

An oligonucleotide containing a UMI was ligated to the 3' end of TCR cDNA. Adult healthy volunteers gave 2.5 ml peripheral blood for whole-blood RNA. Unsorted total RNA, about 1 to 1000 ng, was DNase treated before reverse transcription. This clonotype came up many times. What it recognizes is unknown. This TCR was sampled from a female donor in good health.

This chain's CDR3 is CSVAGQGAYNEQFF. The CDR3 nucleotides are TGCAGCGTTGCAGGACAGGGTGCCTACAATGAGCAGTTCTTC. The chain joins TRBV29-1 to TRBJ2-1; 8 positions match TRBD1. Germline CDR1 SQVTM, CDR2 ANQGSEA. J gave up 2 bases and V 4 bases, and 4 bases lay outside the gene matches. CDR3 size: 14 residues.